This T cell receptor (beta chain) was captured by sequencing in a study of tumor-infiltrating lymphocytes in primary liver carcinoma. Findings and limits, study-wide: Tumors carried a top-250-clone fraction significantly exceeding that of blood (p = 0.039).

The CDR3 has 17 amino acids, counting both end residues. CDR1 and CDR2 from the germline V gene are SGHAT and FQDESV (reference sequence). Starting material for RNA and DNA co-extraction consisted of about 20-30 mg of unsorted bulk tissue. Surgical resection treated primary liver carcinoma in the patients. Sampling of each tumor involved five separate regions. A word on this clonotype: Its antigen is currently unknown. Because it lacks the conserved phenylalanine or tryptophan at the end, this CDR3 is likely a read error. It is unclear where the CDR3 begins or ends on the DNA, so no DNA is shown, and the CDR3 is as TCRdb lists it.

The investigators made TCR beta cDNA from about 510 ng total RNA, using a constant-region primer. Investigators got TCR beta libraries out of three nested multiplex PCR rounds, done with slightly modified ARM-PCR. The two initial PCR rounds, around 10 cycles each, used TRBV1-TRBV30 forward and C-beta reverse primers. One entry per CDR3 protein, called by TCRdb with MiXCR from the multiplex PCR reads. Among around 40,000 distinct CDR3 sequences listed, roughly 73% were seen once. This receptor was obtained from a man between 40 and 49 years old with primary liver carcinoma and hepatitis B virus infection. The chain uses TRBV11-1 and TRBJ2-4; the table's D call TRBD2 went unverified against the DNA. Sequenced sample: liver tumor tissue from sampling region 2. Subset: tumor region T2, inferior pole. The CDR3 protein is CTSSFPGTNGTKNIQYY.